This T cell receptor beta chain was identified in a study of spatial heterogeneity in lung cancer. At the level of the study: A strong correlation was found between TCR transcript counts in tumor regions and a T cell module score derived from matched bulk RNA-seq.

TCRdb re-analysed the 5' RACE reads in MiXCR, keeping a single row per CDR3 protein. Of 9,500 to 10,000 distinct CDR3 sequences listed, roughly 50% are singletons. Study-wide points: Counts that tracked tumor mutation counts were those of expanded intratumoral alpha and beta TCRs. Ubiquitous and regional expanded TCR counts tracked ubiquitous and regional nonsynonymous mutations, respectively. The study estimated about 7.3% alpha and more than 12% beta chain coverage of tumor T cells.

By proportion, this clonotype is medium-sized. As yet, its antigen is unknown. This beta chain appears as a stray read in a library generated for alpha chains; its size is not informative. Time point specified: sample taken at primary tumor resection. The CDR3 is 15 residues long. V lost 7 bases and J 0 bases, leaving 13 bases between the germline ends. Per the germline V gene, CDR1 is MDHEN and CDR2 is SYDVKM. The source is a female donor with early-stage non-small cell lung cancer. The specimen comprised lung tumor tissue, sampled at surgery. The rearrangement links TRBV28 to TRBJ2-1; D is undetermined. The DNA for the CDR3 is TGTGCCAGCACTATACTAAGTAGCTCCTACAATGAGCAGTTCTTC. Amino acid sequence: CASTILSSSYNEQFF.